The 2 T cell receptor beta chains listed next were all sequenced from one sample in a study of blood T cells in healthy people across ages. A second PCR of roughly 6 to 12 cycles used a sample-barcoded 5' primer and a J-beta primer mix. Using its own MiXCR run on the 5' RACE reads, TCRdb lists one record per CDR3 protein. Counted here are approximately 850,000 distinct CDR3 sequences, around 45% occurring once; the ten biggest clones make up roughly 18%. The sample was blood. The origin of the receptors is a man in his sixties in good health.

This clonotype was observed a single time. CDR3 in DNA: TGTGCCAGCAGCTACAGGGCTAGCTTAGACAATGAGCAGTACTTC. Its protein product is CASSYRASLDNEQYF. This sequence joins TRBV6-2 or TRBV6-3 and TRBJ2-5, with D possibly TRBD1 on 6 matching bases. The V gene lost 6 bases and the J gene lost 11 bases, with 25 bases spanning the gap. The CDR3 has 15 amino acids. Germline CDR1 is MNHEY and CDR2 is SVGEGT.

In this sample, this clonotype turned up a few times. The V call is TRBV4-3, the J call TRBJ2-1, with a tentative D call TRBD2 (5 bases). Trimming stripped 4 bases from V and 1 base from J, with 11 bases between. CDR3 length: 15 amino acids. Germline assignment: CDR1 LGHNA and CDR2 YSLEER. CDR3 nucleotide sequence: TGCGCCAGCAGCCGGAAACTAGGGTCCTACAATGAGCAGTTCTTC. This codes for CASSRKLGSYNEQFF.